The rows below give T cell receptor beta chains drawn from one sample of a study of blood T cell repertoires in COVID-19. TCRdb's copy holds only in-frame clones and misses some; the assay was immunoSEQ multiplex PCR. The sample yields 120,000 or so clones, approximately 90% seen once. The sequencing input was peripheral blood. The receptor source for this set is a woman at least 80 years old with acute or convalescent COVID-19. CDR3s include the opening cysteine and the closing phenylalanine or tryptophan. A D gene is named only where the DNA matches it firmly. For some rows the clone size is stated as once, few or many, or as a class when expanded; others skip it.

V gene,J gene,clone size,D gene,CDR3 protein,CDR3 DNA
TRBV19,TRBJ1-5,.,.,CASSSEVSNQPQHF,TGTGCCAGTAGTTCCGAGGTTAGCAATCAGCCCCAGCATTTT
TRBV7-9,TRBJ2-1,few,.,CANSRGAYNEQFF,TGTGCCAACAGCCGTGGAGCCTACAATGAGCAGTTCTTC
TRBV5-1,TRBJ1-1,once,.,CASSFMGGDTEAFF,TGCGCCAGCAGCTTTATGGGGGGAGACACTGAAGCTTTCTTT
TRBV19,TRBJ1-4,once,TRBD1,CASSMFLGQGTTNEKLFF,TGTGCCAGTAGTATGTTTCTGGGACAGGGCACAACTAATGAAAAACTGTTTTTT
TRBV24-1,TRBJ2-7,.,TRBD2,CAAGTSGASAEQYF,TGTGCCGCCGGGACTAGCGGCGCGTCTGCCGAGCAGTACTTC
TRBV7-8,TRBJ1-2,.,TRBD1,CAISRGLAYGYTF,TGTGCCATTTCCAGGGGGCTGGCCTATGGCTACACCTTC
TRBV7-3,TRBJ2-1,.,.,CASSLSGVTEQFF,TGTGCCAGCAGCTTATCCGGAGTTACTGAGCAGTTCTTC
TRBV5-6,TRBJ2-3,.,TRBD2,CASSLLLAGGRDTQYF,TGTGCCAGCAGCTTGTTACTAGCGGGAGGGAGAGATACGCAGTATTTT
TRBV6-1,TRBJ1-3,.,.,CASSEALGHQFSGNTIYF,TGTGCCAGCAGTGAAGCGCTTGGACACCAATTCTCTGGAAACACCATATATTTT
TRBV19,TRBJ1-2,.,TRBD1,CASSISRDSYGYTF,TGTGCCAGTAGTATAAGTCGGGACAGCTATGGCTACACCTTC
TRBV19,TRBJ1-2,.,.,CASTRGGFVRYTF,TGTGCCAGCACTAGGGGGGGCTTTGTCCGCTACACCTTC
TRBV6-4,TRBJ1-5,.,TRBD1,CASTGTGDFMQPQHF,TGTGCCAGCACCGGGACAGGGGATTTCATGCAGCCCCAGCATTTT